This T cell receptor (beta chain) was obtained from a study of blood T cell repertoires in COVID-19. Study as a whole: Acute and convalescent COVID-19 specimens originated in the United States, Italy and Spain. PBMCs, B-cell-depleted T cells, or T cells provided the cDNA or gDNA that made up the material.

While infection was still active, Seattle patients were enrolled and then followed longitudinally. In the study's own analysis: Amplification of reference gene primers provided the estimated nucleated cell counts. Only in-frame clones appear in the TCRdb table, and some are missing; sequencing was by immunoSEQ multiplex PCR. V, J and clone size reflect that table, while D and trimming were determined from the DNA. The table has 250,000 to 300,000 clones, roughly 92% seen once; the top ten hold approximately 2.1%. This clone was seen at least ten times. V lost 4 bases and J 2 bases, leaving 9 bases between the germline ends. Germline-derived CDR1 and CDR2 are LGHDT and YNNKEL (reference sequence). The CDR3 contains 14 residues.

The sequence was obtained from a woman aged 25 to 45 with COVID-19, enrolled during active disease. The source material was peripheral blood. The chain has TRBV3-1 (or the pseudogene TRBV3-2) and TRBJ1-3; a weak D match, TRBD1 (5 bases). CDR3 bases: TGTGCCAGCAGCCGGAGGGACGCTGGAAACACCATATATTTT. Encoded protein: CASSRRDAGNTIYF.